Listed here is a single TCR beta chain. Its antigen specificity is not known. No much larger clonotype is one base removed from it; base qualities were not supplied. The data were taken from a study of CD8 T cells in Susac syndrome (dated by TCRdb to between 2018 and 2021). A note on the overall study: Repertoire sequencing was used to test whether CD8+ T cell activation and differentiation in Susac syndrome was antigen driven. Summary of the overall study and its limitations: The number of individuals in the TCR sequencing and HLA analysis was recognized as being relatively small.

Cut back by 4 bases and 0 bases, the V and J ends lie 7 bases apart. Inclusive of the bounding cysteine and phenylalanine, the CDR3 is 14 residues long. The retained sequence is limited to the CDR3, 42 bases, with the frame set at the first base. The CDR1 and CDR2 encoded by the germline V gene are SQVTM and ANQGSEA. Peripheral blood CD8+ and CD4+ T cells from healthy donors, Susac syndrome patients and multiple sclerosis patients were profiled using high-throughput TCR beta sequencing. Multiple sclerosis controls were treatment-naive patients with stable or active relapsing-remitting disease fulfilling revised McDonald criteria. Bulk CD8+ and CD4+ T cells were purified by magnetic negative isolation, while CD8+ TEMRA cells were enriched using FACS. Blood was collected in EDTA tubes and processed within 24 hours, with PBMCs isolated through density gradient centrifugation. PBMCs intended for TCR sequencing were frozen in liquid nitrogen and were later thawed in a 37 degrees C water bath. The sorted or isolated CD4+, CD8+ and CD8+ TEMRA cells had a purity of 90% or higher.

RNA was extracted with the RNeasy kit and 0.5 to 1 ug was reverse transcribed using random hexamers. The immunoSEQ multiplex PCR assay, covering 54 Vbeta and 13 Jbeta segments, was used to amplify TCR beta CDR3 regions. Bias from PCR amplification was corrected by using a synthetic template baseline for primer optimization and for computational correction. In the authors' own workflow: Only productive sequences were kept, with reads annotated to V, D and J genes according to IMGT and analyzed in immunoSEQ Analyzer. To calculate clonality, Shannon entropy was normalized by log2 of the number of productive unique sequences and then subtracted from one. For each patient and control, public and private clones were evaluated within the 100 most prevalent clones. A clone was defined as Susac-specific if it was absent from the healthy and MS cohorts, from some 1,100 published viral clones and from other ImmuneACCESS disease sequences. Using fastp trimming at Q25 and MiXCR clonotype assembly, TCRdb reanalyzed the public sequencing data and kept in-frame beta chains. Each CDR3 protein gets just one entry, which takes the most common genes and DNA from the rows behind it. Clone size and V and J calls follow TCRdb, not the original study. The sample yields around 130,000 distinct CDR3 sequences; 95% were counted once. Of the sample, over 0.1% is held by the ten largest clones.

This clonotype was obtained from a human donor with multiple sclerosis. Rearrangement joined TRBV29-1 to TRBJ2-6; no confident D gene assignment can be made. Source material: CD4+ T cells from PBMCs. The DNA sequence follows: TGCAGCGTTGGGTTGGGCTCTGGGGCCAACGTCCTGACTTTC. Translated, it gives CSVGLGSGANVLTF. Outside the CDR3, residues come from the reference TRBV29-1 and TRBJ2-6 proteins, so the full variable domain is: SAVISQKPSRDICQRGTSLTIQCQVDSQVTMMFWYRQQPGQSLTLIATANQGSEATYESGFVIDKFPISRPNLTFSTLTVSNMSPEDSSIYLCSVGLGSGANVLTFGAGSRLTVL.